This T cell receptor beta chain was captured in a study of shared clonotypes between healthy human individuals (dated by TCRdb to about 2020). Regarding the study in general: A few men and two women, aged 18 to 49 years, made up the cohort. Blood TCR repertoires of roughly 5 healthy adults were deeply sequenced to estimate repertoire size and the extent of clonotype sharing between individuals. For each donor, CD4 naive and CD4 memory were each given three plates, CD8 naive was given two plates, and CD8 memory was given one plate. To increase sequencing depth and limit assay-specific biases, different laboratories used diverse techniques to prepare libraries and sequence TCR repertoires. Leukapheresis yielded between about 0.8 and 8.9 billion PBMCs per donor. Points the paper makes about the study in general: Pairwise subsampling led to the expectation that sequencing depth would affect the degree of clonotype sharing among donors. Sampling was limited to blood, and TCR repertoires in tissue likely differ from TCR repertoires in blood. Roughly 5% of naive CD4, 3.5% of naive CD8, around 2.3% of memory CD4, and around 0.4% of memory CD8 clonotypes were shared across several donors. Compared with non-shared clonotypes, clonotypes shared by all four sorted-subset donors had higher generation probabilities. Larger estimated clonotype richness was generally found for naive subsets than for memory subsets. Incomplete sequencing was indicated by rarefaction of sorted-subset datasets, despite the large sequencing depth. The small number of donors limited the genetic and exposure-history diversity represented.

Using the deep immunoSEQ assay, TCR CDR3 regions were amplified from genomic DNA by multiplex PCR. Extracted genomic DNA from each cell subset was spread evenly across all wells of several immunoSEQ 96-well plates, with each plate serving as a replicate. For sorted subsets, each replicate PCR was loaded with about 0.2 ug genomic DNA, equivalent to 30,000 or so T cell genomes. Purified libraries were quantified with a Qubit 3.0 fluorometer, sized on a Bioanalyzer 2100, and re-quantified with the KAPA Library Quantification kit. A separate single-read 150-cycle Illumina NextSeq 550 flow cell was used to sequence each immunoSEQ 96-well plate. Per the original workflow: Because the immunoSEQ output held only junctional sequences and lacked quality scores, the filtering could not match the filtering applied to full-length reads. To assign V/J genes and CDR3, sequences were annotated against IMGT germline references using PyIR, a Python wrapper for IgBLAST v1.9. Reads were filtered out if the reads had weak V/J assignments (E-value above 1e-6), no CDR3, stop codons, out-of-frame junctions, or ambiguous translated residues. V3J clonotypes were defined as sequences sharing the same inferred V gene, J gene, and CDR3 amino acid sequence. Percentage overlap between repertoires was computed as shared unique clonotypes divided by the size of the smaller repertoire. RTK rarefaction, the Chao1 estimator, and Recon v2.1 estimates of unobserved clonotypes were used to assess repertoire richness. OLGA was used to compute generation probabilities for all TCRbeta clonotypes that the gDNA method yielded from a few donors. TCRdb provides this immuneACCESS table in a form limited to in-frame rearrangements. Some clones are lacking; in checked studies, under half of them reflect an unresolved V gene, and why the rest are absent is not known. D and trimming come from the DNA, and the V and J calls and clone size come from that table. The sample profile shows around 120,000 clones; 67% of them were found once. The ten largest clones capture almost 25% of the sample.

The donors were healthy, HIV-negative adults with no recently reported acute infections or vaccinations. Only Caucasian adults living in Nashville, Tennessee, USA were represented among the donors. The CD8 memory samples were a combination of magnetically selected CD45RO+ cells and CCR7-negative CD45RA+ effector memory (TemRA) cells. Blood was obtained by leukapheresis, after which PBMCs were separated by Ficoll-Histopaque density gradient centrifugation and cryopreserved in liquid nitrogen vapor phase. Analytical flow cytometry was used to check the purity and quantity of every magnetically sorted T cell population. From each sorted fraction, genomic DNA was isolated and quantified by UV absorbance on a Nanodrop 2000c. V and J are truncated by 1 base and 4 bases respectively, leaving an intervening sequence of 11 bases. The germline V gene yields SGHDN for CDR1 and FVKESK for CDR2. Inclusive of the bounding cysteine and phenylalanine, the CDR3 is 14 residues long. Just the 42-base CDR3 DNA is kept, in frame starting at base 1.

Comments on this clone: Its cognate antigen has yet to be identified. Base qualities are not at hand, and no much larger clone is one base apart.

This clonotype was obtained from a woman younger than 45 in good health. The sample taken for sequencing was memory CD8+ T cells sorted from blood. Sample cell subset or site, as interpreted from the label and publication: CD45RO+ cells pooled with CCR7-negative TemRA cells. The chain couples TRBV14 to TRBJ2-7; the D segment cannot be called with confidence. The CDR3 amino acid sequence is: CASSQAVRRYEQYF. The DNA sequence is as follows: TGTGCCAGCAGCCAAGCGGTTCGGCGGTACGAGCAGTACTTC.